This TCR beta chain was identified during a study of blood T cell repertoires in COVID-19. Trimming pared 0 bases from V and 7 bases from J, leaving 22 bases between. The CDR3 has 17 residues. Germline CDR1 SGHRS, CDR2 YFSETQ. TCRdb's table, derived via immunoSEQ multiplex PCR, lists solely in-frame clones and lacks some. The data show about 83,000 clones, with about 88% seen just once and roughly 8% held by the top ten. The V call is TRBV5-1, the J call TRBJ1-1; a weak D match, TRBD1 (5 bases). The receptor comes from a man at least 80 years old with active or convalescent COVID-19. The sequenced material came from peripheral blood. This CDR3 reads CASSLAVGSGSRREAFF. The DNA for the CDR3 is TGCGCCAGCAGCTTGGCCGTGGGATCAGGGTCGCGACGTGAAGCTTTCTTT.